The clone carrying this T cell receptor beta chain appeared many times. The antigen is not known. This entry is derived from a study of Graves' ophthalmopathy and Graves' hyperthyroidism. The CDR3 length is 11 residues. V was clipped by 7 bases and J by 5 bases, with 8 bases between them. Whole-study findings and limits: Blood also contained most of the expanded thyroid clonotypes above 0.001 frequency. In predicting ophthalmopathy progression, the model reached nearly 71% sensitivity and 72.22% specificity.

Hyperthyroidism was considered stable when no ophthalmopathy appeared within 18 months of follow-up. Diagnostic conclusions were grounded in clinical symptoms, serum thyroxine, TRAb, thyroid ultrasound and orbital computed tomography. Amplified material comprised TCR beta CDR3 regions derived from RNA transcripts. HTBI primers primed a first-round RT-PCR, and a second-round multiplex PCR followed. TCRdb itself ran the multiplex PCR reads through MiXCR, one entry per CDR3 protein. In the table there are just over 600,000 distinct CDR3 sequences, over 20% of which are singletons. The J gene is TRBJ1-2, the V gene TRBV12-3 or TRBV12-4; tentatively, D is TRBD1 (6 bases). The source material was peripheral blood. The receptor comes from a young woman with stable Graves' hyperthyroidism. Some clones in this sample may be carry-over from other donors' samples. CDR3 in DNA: TGTGCCAGCACAACAGGGTATGGCTACACCTTC. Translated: CASTTGYGYTF.